This is a list of T cell receptor beta chains from one sample in a study of T cell changes during pregnancy in multiple sclerosis. Clones were read by immunoSEQ multiplex PCR, and TCRdb kept only the in-frame ones, dropping some. The table lists over 55,000 clones, roughly 90% of them singletons. This material consisted of peripheral blood, taken after pregnancy. The receptor source for this set is a female donor in good health, enrolled as a control in a pregnancy study. Each CDR3 is given without its conserved first and last residue. Fields, in order: V gene, CDR3 protein.

v_gene: TRBV29-1
CDR3aa: SVGGQGIYEQY

v_gene: TRBV5-1
CDR3aa: ASSPEGLAGGRTYEQY

v_gene: TRBV27
CDR3aa: ASSLSPGVGTEAF

v_gene: TRBV2
CDR3aa: ASSWDRQGLPLH

v_gene: TRBV10-2
CDR3aa: ASRPLAGGSYEQY

v_gene: TRBV30
CDR3aa: AWGTSAGELF

v_gene: TRBV30
CDR3aa: AWSGQGAGTDTQY

v_gene: TRBV5-8
CDR3aa: ASSTYEQY

v_gene: TRBV30
CDR3aa: AWDTSGGTDTQY

v_gene: TRBV30
CDR3aa: AWTLAGDSYEQY

v_gene: TRBV9
CDR3aa: ASSVVPSGNTGELF

v_gene: TRBV6-1
CDR3aa: ASRSRNLNTEAF

v_gene: TRBV28
CDR3aa: ASSLRDSTYEQY

v_gene: TRBV10-3
CDR3aa: AISPSFQGRDTEAF

v_gene: TRBV7-6
CDR3aa: ASSPPLERETTYEQY

v_gene: TRBV2
CDR3aa: ASKRGGADYGYT

v_gene: TRBV7-8
CDR3aa: ASSLEAGNPDTQY

v_gene: TRBV11-2
CDR3aa: ASSLEVALAYEQY

v_gene: TRBV4-3
CDR3aa: ASSQAARGDPGDTQY

v_gene: TRBV4-1
CDR3aa: ASSQEAGTSRPNEQF

v_gene: TRBV7-2
CDR3aa: ASSSWTSGRDTGELF

v_gene: TRBV27
CDR3aa: ASSSGRGTDTQY

v_gene: TRBV6-1
CDR3aa: ASRWGRTAQETQY

v_gene: TRBV7-9
CDR3aa: ASSSPGGRGGSSRETQY

v_gene: TRBV29-1
CDR3aa: SVQGQGFTDTQY

v_gene: TRBV7-8
CDR3aa: ASSLWEGAASNQPQH

v_gene: TRBV4-3
CDR3aa: ASSQAGGGYT

v_gene: TRBV7-9
CDR3aa: ASSLSVSTGAF

v_gene: TRBV4-3
CDR3aa: ASSQEGTGTNEQY

v_gene: TRBV30
CDR3aa: AWSVLAAKNIQY

v_gene: TRBV19
CDR3aa: ASSIPGQGTYYT

v_gene: TRBV18
CDR3aa: ASSPRLAGEGEQY

v_gene: TRBV27
CDR3aa: ASSLSGSNYGYT

v_gene: TRBV5-4
CDR3aa: ASSLAGGSSISYEQY

v_gene: TRBV18
CDR3aa: ASSLFGQARTDTQY

v_gene: TRBV5-1
CDR3aa: ASTGGGTTNEKLF